The clone carrying this T cell receptor beta chain was found a few times. The antigen is unknown. The sample is drawn from a study of regulatory T cells in long-lasting Graves disease. V shed 5 bases and J shed 0 bases, with 14 bases lying between them. Germline-derived CDR1 and CDR2 are SEHNR and FQNEAQ (reference sequence). CDR3 length equals 16 residues. Both iRepertoire HTBI primers and Arm-PCR of CDR3 regions were used to build the TCR beta libraries. From the multiplex PCR reads, TCRdb called clonotypes with MiXCR, one entry per CDR3 protein. The data hold some 350,000 distinct CDR3 sequences, with 16% observed a single time. The time point was: newly diagnosed GD, antithyroid drugs for less than 3 months. PBMC-extracted RNA yielded the TCR library. Study-wide results and limits: Lower TCR diversity was seen in persistent Graves' patients than in newly diagnosed ones. Fewer public clonotypes were shared by new patients (around 1,000) than by persistent patients (about 2,700).

Another study also made use of these data, one on T cells in Graves' hyperthyroidism and ophthalmopathy. That source adds: Uncontrolled infection, other autoimmune disease, pregnancy or lactation barred patients from enrollment. HTBI primers were the set used in a first-round RT-PCR of the TCR CDR3.

V is TRBV7-9 and J is TRBJ2-1; possible D gene TRBD2, 6 bases. The TCR comes from a woman between 18 and 29 years old with Graves disease. The sample in question was peripheral blood mononuclear cells (PBMCs), obtained at new diagnosis, from a patient treated with antithyroid drugs. The CDR3: CASSPAGPSSYNEQFF. As DNA, the CDR3 is TGTGCCAGCAGCCCCGCGGGACCCAGCTCCTACAATGAGCAGTTCTTC.